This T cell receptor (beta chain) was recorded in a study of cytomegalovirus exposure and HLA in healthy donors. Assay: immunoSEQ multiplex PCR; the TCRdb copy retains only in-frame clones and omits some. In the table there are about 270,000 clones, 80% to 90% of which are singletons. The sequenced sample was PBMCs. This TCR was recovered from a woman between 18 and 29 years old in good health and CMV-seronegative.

The CDR3 region is CASSAGGNPYEQYF. The CDR3 DNA reads as TGTGCCAGCAGTGCGGGGGGCAACCCCTACGAGCAGTACTTC. The V call is TRBV6-4, the J call TRBJ2-7; tentatively, D is TRBD2 (7 bases). CDR3 length equals 14 residues. Trimming pared 4 bases from V and 2 bases from J, leaving 12 bases between. Germline V gene sequence: CDR1 MRHNA, CDR2 SNTAGT.